Sequencing of this T cell receptor (beta chain) was carried out in a study of shared clonotypes between healthy human individuals. Points on this clone: Its target is not known.

Nashville, Tennessee was home to all donors, each a Caucasian adult. Into CD45RA+ naive and CD45RA-negative memory subsets, the CD4+ cells were split. Germline-derived CDR1 and CDR2 are SQVTM and ANQGSEA. CDR3 length: 13 residues. The germline V and J ends were trimmed by 5 bases and 0 bases, with 11 bases remaining between them. Findings and caveats of the study: In contrast to clonotypes shared by all four donors, non-shared clonotypes had lower generation probabilities.

DNA at about 210 ng, 25,000 to 35,000 T cell genomes, went into sorted-subset replicate PCRs. Here immunoSEQ multiplex PCR was the method, and the copy in TCRdb shows in-frame clones only, minus some. The profile shows 1,400,000 or so clones, 98% of them singletons. The TCR comes from a man younger than 40 in good health. This chain joins TRBV29-1 and TRBJ2-7, with no clear D. The specimen was naive CD4+ T cells sorted from blood. Subset: CD45RA+ positively selected. This chain's CDR3 is CSVIGRRSYEQYF. CDR3 sequence (DNA): TGCAGCGTTATCGGGCGACGCTCCTACGAGCAGTACTTC.